What follows are 25 T cell receptor beta chains derived from one specimen sequenced in a study of blood T cell repertoires in COVID-19 (TCRdb year 2020). The library relied on the immunoSEQ multiplex PCR assay. The table comes from immuneACCESS by way of TCRdb, which keeps in-frame sequences with V and J called. Part of the clones is missing from these tables; in studies checked, under half for an unresolved V gene and the rest for unknown reasons. In this sample the table shows over 75,000 clones, 85% to 90% of which occur a single time. Roughly 5.4% of the sample lies in the top ten. The sequencing input was peripheral blood. The receptor set was obtained from a woman aged 80 or over with active COVID-19.

The CDR3 is CASSLGTSGRAEQFF. CDR3 bases: TGTGCCAGCAGCTTGGGGACTAGCGGGAGGGCTGAGCAGTTCTTC. V usage is TRBV5-4 and J usage is TRBJ2-1, with 15 nucleotides matching TRBD2. The CDR3 is 15 residues long. The germline V gene has CDR1 SGHNT and CDR2 YYREEE (reference sequence). With V trimmed by 0 bases and J by 9 bases, 1 base remained unmatched.

The V call is TRBV7-6, the J call TRBJ2-7; 9 bases match TRBD1. The CDR3 is 16 amino acids. Per the germline V gene, CDR1 is SGHVS and CDR2 is FNYEAQ. Germline trimming cut 6 bases from V and 2 bases from J; bases unmatched to any gene: 11. The CDR3 loop reads CASSQPRTGAAYEQYF. The CDR3 nucleotides are TGTGCCAGCAGTCAACCAAGGACAGGGGCAGCCTACGAGCAGTACTTC.

The CDR3, as DNA: TGTGCCAGCAGCACCGATAGCGGGTACCAAGAGACCCAGTACTTC. Protein product: CASSTDSGYQETQYF. V is TRBV13 and J is TRBJ2-5; 7 bases agree with TRBD2. V lost 5 bases to trimming and J lost 0 bases; unmatched junction nucleotides: 6. Germline values: CDR1 PRHDT, CDR2 FYEKMQ (reference sequence). The CDR3 is made up of 15 amino acids.

The CDR3 reads CASSPTTGETQYF. The CDR3 coding sequence is TGTGCCAGCTCCCCTACCACAGGAGAGACCCAGTACTTC. The rearrangement links TRBV18 to TRBJ2-5; a possible D gene is TRBD1 (5 bases). Germline CDR1 and CDR2: KGHSH and LQKENI. CDR3 length equals 13 residues. V lost 6 bases to trimming and J lost 4 bases, with 12 bases between them.

This rearrangement joins TRBV7-2 to TRBJ2-1, with D perhaps TRBD1 (6 bases). Looked up from germline, CDR1 is SGHTA and CDR2 is FQGNSA. The CDR3 sequence is 16 residues long. The ends were cut back, 6 bases at V and 2 bases at J, with 17 bases in the middle. The chain's CDR3 is CASSYPTGSTYNEQFF. The CDR3 nucleotides are TGTGCCAGCAGTTACCCCACAGGGAGCACCTACAATGAGCAGTTCTTC.

The chain links TRBV6-7 to TRBJ1-6; D is perhaps TRBD1 (6 bases). TRBV6-7 is assigned to the ORF class and has an uncertain function. V lost 5 bases, J lost 6 bases, and 20 bases lay in between. The CDR3 has 17 residues. This CDR3 reads CASSTNPGEVCNSPLHF. CDR3 nucleotides: TGTGCCAGCAGTACGAATCCAGGGGAAGTTTGTAATTCACCCCTCCACTTT.

The chain carries TRBV7-3 and TRBJ2-2, with D possibly matching TRBD1 (6 bases). The CDR3 totals 14 residues. V was clipped by 5 bases and J by 5 bases, with 12 bases between them. CDR1 and CDR2 (germline): SGHTA, FQGTGA. CDR3 region: CASSDYRATGELFF. The CDR3 nucleotides are TGTGCCAGCAGCGATTACAGGGCGACCGGGGAGCTGTTTTTT. Based on the CDR3 plus reference TRBV7-3 and TRBJ2-2, the full variable domain is GAGVSQTPSNKVTEKGKYVELRCDPISGHTALYWYRQSLGQGPEFLIYFQGTGAADDSGLPNDRFFAVRPEGSVSTLKIQRTERGDSAVYLCASSDYRATGELFFGEGSRLTVL.

The chain joins TRBV18 to TRBJ2-5, with 7 bases fitting TRBD1. Germline values: CDR1 KGHSH, CDR2 LQKENI. The V gene end was trimmed by 4 bases and the J gene end by 2 bases; junction bases not matched to a gene: 4. This CDR3 is 14 amino acids long. The CDR3 sequence: CASSLRTGQETQYF. CDR3 sequence (DNA): TGTGCCAGCTCACTGCGGACAGGACAAGAGACCCAGTACTTC. Full variable domain (outside the CDR3, taken from reference TRBV18 and TRBJ2-5): NAGVMQNPRHLVRRRGQEARLRCSPMKGHSHVYWYRQLPEEGLKFMVYLQKENIIDESGMPKERFSAEFPKEGPSILRIQQVVRGDSAAYFCASSLRTGQETQYFGPGTRLLVL.

The chain combines TRBV28 with TRBJ1-2; 7 bases are shared with TRBD1. CDR3 size: 15 residues. Germline assignment: CDR1 MDHEN and CDR2 SYDVKM. Trimming at V came to 6 bases and at J to 2 bases, leaving 9 bases not matched to a gene. The CDR3 bases are TGTGCCAGCAGCGCCTCGGGACAGCGCAACTATGGCTACACCTTC. Amino acids: CASSASGQRNYGYTF.

V usage is TRBV6-4 and J usage is TRBJ2-2; D is ambiguous. The CDR3 length is 13 residues. Germline V gives CDR1 MRHNA, CDR2 SNTAGT. Deletions cut 5 bases from V and 9 bases from J, with 13 bases between. In DNA form, the CDR3 reads TGTGCCAGCAGTTTCGAGACAACCCGGGAGCTGTTTTTT. Translating gives CASSFETTRELFF.

This rearrangement joins TRBV7-2 to TRBJ1-2, with D unclear. CDR1 SGHTA and CDR2 FQGNSA come from the germline V gene. The CDR3 has 13 residues. Trimming took off 1 base at V and 3 bases at J, with 6 bases between the two ends. The CDR3 here is CASSLGQYYGYTF. CDR3 sequence (DNA): TGTGCCAGCAGCTTAGGGCAGTACTATGGCTACACCTTC.

J is TRBJ1-1 and V is TRBV6-6; D possibly corresponds to TRBD1 (6 bases). CDR3 length: 14 amino acids. V lost 5 bases and J lost 0, with 10 bases in between. Looked up from germline, CDR1 is MNHNY and CDR2 is SVGAGI (reference sequence). CDR3 nucleotides: TGTGCCAGCAGTCCGGGACAATTGAACACTGAAGCTTTCTTT. Translating it yields CASSPGQLNTEAFF.

The rearrangement joins TRBV7-7 to TRBJ2-1, with a tentative D call TRBD1 (6 bases). The CDR3 extends over 15 amino acids. Germline V lookup: CDR1 SSHAT, CDR2 FNYEAQ (reference sequence). With 5 bases removed from V and 1 base from J, the gap between germline ends came to 12 bases. In DNA, the CDR3 is TGTGCCAGCAGCGTACAGGGTGGGTCCTACAATGAGCAGTTCTTC. This encodes CASSVQGGSYNEQFF.

The rearrangement links TRBV24-1 to TRBJ2-5, with 8 bases matching TRBD2. Germline V gene lookup returns CDR1 KGHDR and CDR2 SFDVKD. Trimming cost V 1 base and J 0 bases; bases outside gene matches: 6. The CDR3 loop spans 17 amino acids. The chain's CDR3 is CATSDFLGGGYQETQYF. For the CDR3, the DNA is TGTGCCACCAGTGATTTCTTAGGCGGGGGGTACCAAGAGACCCAGTACTTC.

In this sample, this clone turned up a few times. The chain recombines TRBV21-1 with TRBJ1-6; TRBD1, the table's D call, lacks a check against the DNA. TRBV21-1 is assigned pseudogene status. The CDR3 is made up of 13 amino acids. CDR3 protein: CASRGTGNSPLHF. DNA of the CDR3: TGTGCCAGCAGAGGGACAGGAAATTCACCCCTCCACTTT.

The J gene is TRBJ1-2, the V gene TRBV19; 9 bases are a match to TRBD1. Germline CDR1 reads LNHDA; CDR2 reads SQIVND (reference sequence). The CDR3 extends over 12 amino acids. Trimming at V came to 9 bases and at J to 6 bases, leaving 5 bases not matched to a gene. The DNA of the CDR3 is TGTGCCAGCCAGGGACAGGGTCATGGCTACACCTTC. Protein sequence: CASQGQGHGYTF. Full variable domain (missing parts from reference TRBV19 and TRBJ1-2): DGGITQSPKYLFRKEGQNVTLSCEQNLNHDAMYWYRQDPGQGLRLIYYSQIVNDFQKGDIAEGYSVSREKKESFPLTVTSAQKNPTAFYLCASQGQGHGYTFGSGTRLTVV.

The chain couples TRBV9 to TRBJ1-5; D ambiguous. With 4 bases removed from V and 5 bases from J, the gap between germline ends came to 10 bases. The CDR3 contains 13 residues. Per germline, CDR1 SGDLS and CDR2 YYNGEE. The CDR3 protein is CASSLQVDQPQHF. The CDR3 bases are TGTGCCAGCAGCCTCCAGGTAGATCAGCCCCAGCATTTT.

This clone was detected only once. This sequence joins TRBV25-1 and TRBJ2-7, with TRBD1 matching 7 bases. The ends lost 6 bases at V and 3 bases at J; junction bases unmatched: 5. Germline CDR1 reads MGHDK; CDR2 reads SYGVNS. This CDR3 region has 13 residues. DNA of the CDR3: TGTGCCAGCAGGGGACAGAGAAACTACGAGCAGTACTTC. Amino acids: CASRGQRNYEQYF.

The chain combines TRBV5-6 with TRBJ2-7; D perhaps matches TRBD1 (5 bases). Trimming pared 4 bases from V and 0 bases from J, leaving 11 bases between. The CDR3 has 14 amino acids. Germline CDR1 SGHDT, CDR2 YYEEEE. The CDR3 loop is CASSLAGFSYEQYF. CDR3 DNA: TGTGCCAGCAGCCTGGCAGGGTTCTCCTACGAGCAGTACTTC.

The chain links TRBV30 to TRBJ2-7; 9 bases match TRBD1. The germline CDR1 and CDR2 sequences are GTSNPN and SVGIG (reference sequence). The V segment lost 6 bases and the J segment 2 bases; nucleotides outside the gene matches: 5. The CDR3 runs 13 residues. This CDR3 reads CACPGQGPYEQYF. CDR3 nucleotide sequence: TGTGCCTGTCCGGGACAGGGACCCTACGAGCAGTACTTC.

The chain carries TRBV2 and TRBJ1-5, with D possibly being TRBD1 (6 bases). Trimming shortened V by 5 bases and J by 3 bases, and 8 bases separated the two germline ends. The CDR3 spans 13 residues. The V gene's germline CDR1 is SNHLY and CDR2 FYNNEI. DNA for the CDR3: TGTGCCAGCAGTAACAGGGTCAATCAGCCCCAGCATTTT. Its protein product is CASSNRVNQPQHF.

The J gene is TRBJ2-7, the V gene TRBV12-3 or TRBV12-4; possible D gene TRBD2, 6 bases. Deletions cut 6 bases from V and 3 bases from J, with 12 bases between. The CDR3 is 13 residues long. The CDR3 DNA reads TGTGCCAGCAGACCCGGGACTGACTACGAGCAGTACTTC. This translates into CASRPGTDYEQYF.

The chain has TRBV6-1 and TRBJ2-3; TRBD2 aligns across 8 bases. The germline CDR1 and CDR2 sequences are MNHNS and SASEGT. Germline trimming cut 5 bases from V and 0 bases from J; bases unmatched to any gene: 1. The CDR3 is made up of 14 amino acids. The CDR3: CASSSSGSTDTQYF. CDR3 nucleotides: TGTGCCAGCAGTTCTAGCGGGAGCACAGATACGCAGTATTTT.

This clone was counted between two and nine times. The sample holds other DNA sequences that translate to the same CDR3. This rearrangement joins TRBV6-5 to TRBJ1-1; tentative D call: TRBD1 (6 bases). From germline, CDR1 is MNHEY and CDR2 SVGAGI. The CDR3 loop spans 14 amino acids. V lost 4 bases and J lost 1, with 10 bases in between. CDR3 in amino acids: CASSFQGGNTEAFF. The CDR3 DNA reads TGTGCCAGCAGTTTCCAAGGGGGGAACACTGAAGCTTTCTTT.

The rearrangement uses TRBV18 and TRBJ2-4, with 10 nucleotides matching TRBD2. In germline, CDR1 is KGHSH, CDR2 LQKENI. V dropped 0 bases and J dropped 8; count of bases not matched to a gene: 4. This CDR3 region has 15 residues. The chain's CDR3 is CASSPPASGSDIQYF. The CDR3 DNA reads as TGTGCCAGCTCACCACCGGCTAGCGGGAGTGACATTCAGTACTTC.